The entry below describes one TCR beta chain. No antigen is known for it. Likely shared infections and vaccines: all three twin pairs were reared together. CDR3 length: 14 amino acids. Germline V gene sequence: CDR1 MNHNY, CDR2 SVGAGI (reference sequence). V lost 5 bases to trimming and J lost 5 bases, with 10 bases between them. These data belong to a study of identical twins' blood T cells. The study's findings and limits: Each donor's most abundant TCRbeta clonotypes shared more CDR3 sequences with her twin than unrelated donors. V gene usage reportedly matched far better within twin pairs than unrelated donors.

In the authors' methods: Each donor had about 95,000 to nearly 550,000 clonotypes. TCRdb passed the 5' RACE reads through MiXCR, listing each CDR3 protein once. What appears here as the V and J calls and clone size reflects TCRdb's work, not the paper's. Counted here are 300,000 to 400,000 distinct CDR3 sequences, roughly 27% occurring once; the ten biggest clones make up 6.1%. The chain recombines TRBV6-6 with TRBJ1-6; possible D gene TRBD1, 6 bases. The sequenced sample consisted of PBMCs. This sequence was found in a woman between 18 and 55 years old in good health. This CDR3 is CASSPGTHNSPLHF. The CDR3 coding sequence is TGTGCCAGCAGTCCCGGGACACATAATTCACCCCTCCACTTT.